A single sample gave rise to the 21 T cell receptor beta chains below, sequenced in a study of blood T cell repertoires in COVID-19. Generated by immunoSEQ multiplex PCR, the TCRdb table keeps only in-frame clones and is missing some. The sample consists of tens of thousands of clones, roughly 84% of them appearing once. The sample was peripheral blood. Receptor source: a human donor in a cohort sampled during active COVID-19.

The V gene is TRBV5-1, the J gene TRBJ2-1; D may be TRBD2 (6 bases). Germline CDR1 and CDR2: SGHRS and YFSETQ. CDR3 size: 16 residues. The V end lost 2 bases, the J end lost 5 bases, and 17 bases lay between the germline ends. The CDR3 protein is CASSFESASDHNEQFF. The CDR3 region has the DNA TGCGCCAGCAGCTTTGAATCGGCTAGCGATCACAATGAGCAGTTCTTC.

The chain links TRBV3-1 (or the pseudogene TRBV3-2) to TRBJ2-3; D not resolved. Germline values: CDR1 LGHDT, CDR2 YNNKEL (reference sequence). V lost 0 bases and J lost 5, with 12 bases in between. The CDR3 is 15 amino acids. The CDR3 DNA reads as TGTGCCAGCAGCCAAGATACCAGTATGGTAGATACGCAGTATTTT. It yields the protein CASSQDTSMVDTQYF.

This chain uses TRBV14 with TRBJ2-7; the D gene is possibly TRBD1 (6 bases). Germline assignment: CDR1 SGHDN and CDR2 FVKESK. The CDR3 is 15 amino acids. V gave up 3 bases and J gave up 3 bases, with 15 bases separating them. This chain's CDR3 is CASSQAAGVFYEQYF. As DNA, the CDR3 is TGTGCCAGCAGCCAGGCGGCAGGGGTTTTCTACGAGCAGTACTTC.

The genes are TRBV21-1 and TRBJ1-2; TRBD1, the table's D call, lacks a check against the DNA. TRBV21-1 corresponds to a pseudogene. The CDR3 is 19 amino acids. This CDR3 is CASSKHLTGDCGKNYGYTF. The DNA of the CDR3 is TGTGCCAGCAGCAAGCATCTGACAGGGGACTGCGGAAAAAACTATGGCTACACCTTC.

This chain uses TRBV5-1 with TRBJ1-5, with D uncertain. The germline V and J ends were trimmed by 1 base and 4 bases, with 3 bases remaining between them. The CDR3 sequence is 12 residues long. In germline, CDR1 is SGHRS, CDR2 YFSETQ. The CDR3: CASSLQNQPQHF. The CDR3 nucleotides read TGCGCCAGCAGCTTGCAGAATCAGCCCCAGCATTTT.

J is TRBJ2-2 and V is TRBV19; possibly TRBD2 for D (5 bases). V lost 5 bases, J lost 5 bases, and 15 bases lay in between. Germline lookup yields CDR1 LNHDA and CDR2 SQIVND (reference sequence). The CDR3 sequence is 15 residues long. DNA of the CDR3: TGTGCCAGTAGTCCACTCGGACCGGGGACCGGGGAGCTGTTTTTT. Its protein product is CASSPLGPGTGELFF.

The CDR3 sequence is CASSHTRTGTGSTEAFF. The CDR3 nucleotides read TGTGCCAGCAGCCACACTCGAACCGGGACAGGGAGCACTGAAGCTTTCTTT. V and J are TRBV3-1 (or the pseudogene TRBV3-2) and TRBJ1-1, with 9 bases aligning to TRBD1. The CDR3 runs 17 residues. CDR1 is LGHDT and CDR2 is YNNKEL in the germline V gene (reference sequence). V lost 3 bases to trimming and J lost 4 bases; unmatched junction nucleotides: 12.

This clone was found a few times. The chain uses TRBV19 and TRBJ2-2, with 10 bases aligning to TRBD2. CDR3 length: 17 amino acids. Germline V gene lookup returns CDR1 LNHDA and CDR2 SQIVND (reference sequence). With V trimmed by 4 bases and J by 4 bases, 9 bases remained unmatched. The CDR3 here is CASSRTSGNRGTGELFF. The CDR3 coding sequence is TGTGCCAGTAGTAGAACTAGCGGGAATCGCGGCACCGGGGAGCTGTTTTTT. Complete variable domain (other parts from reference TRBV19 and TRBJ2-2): DGGITQSPKYLFRKEGQNVTLSCEQNLNHDAMYWYRQDPGQGLRLIYYSQIVNDFQKGDIAEGYSVSREKKESFPLTVTSAQKNPTAFYLCASSRTSGNRGTGELFFGEGSRLTVL.

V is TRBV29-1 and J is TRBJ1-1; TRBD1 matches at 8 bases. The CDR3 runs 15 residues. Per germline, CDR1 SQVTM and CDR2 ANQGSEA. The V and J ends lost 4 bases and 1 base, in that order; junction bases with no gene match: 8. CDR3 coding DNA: TGCAGCGTTGCAACCAAAGGGACAGGGAACACTGAAGCTTTCTTT. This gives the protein CSVATKGTGNTEAFF.

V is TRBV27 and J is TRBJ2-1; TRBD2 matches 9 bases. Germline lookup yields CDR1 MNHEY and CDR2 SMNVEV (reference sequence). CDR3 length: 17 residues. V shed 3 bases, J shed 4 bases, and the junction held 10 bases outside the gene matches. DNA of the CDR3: TGTGCCAGCAGTTTTGTCGCGGGAGGGCCTCTATACAATGAGCAGTTCTTC. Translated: CASSFVAGGPLYNEQFF.

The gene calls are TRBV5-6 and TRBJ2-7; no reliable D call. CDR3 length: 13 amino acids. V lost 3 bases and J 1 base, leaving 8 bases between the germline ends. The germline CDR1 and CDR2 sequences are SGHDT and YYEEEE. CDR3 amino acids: CASSSVVSYEQYF. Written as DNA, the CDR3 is TGTGCCAGCAGCTCTGTCGTGTCCTACGAGCAGTACTTC.

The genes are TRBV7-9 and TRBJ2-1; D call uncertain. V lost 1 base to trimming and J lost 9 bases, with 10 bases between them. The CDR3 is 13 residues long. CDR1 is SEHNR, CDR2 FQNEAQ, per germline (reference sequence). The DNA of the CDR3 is TGTGCCAGCAGCTTAGAAGGCGGCGGTGAGCAGTTCTTC. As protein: CASSLEGGGEQFF.

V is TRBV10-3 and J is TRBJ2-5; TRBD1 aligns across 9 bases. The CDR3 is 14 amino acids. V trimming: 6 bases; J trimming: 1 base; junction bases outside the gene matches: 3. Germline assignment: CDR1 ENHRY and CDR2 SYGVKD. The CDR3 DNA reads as TGTGCCATCAGCGGACAGGGGTTCCAAGAGACCCAGTACTTC. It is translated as CAISGQGFQETQYF.

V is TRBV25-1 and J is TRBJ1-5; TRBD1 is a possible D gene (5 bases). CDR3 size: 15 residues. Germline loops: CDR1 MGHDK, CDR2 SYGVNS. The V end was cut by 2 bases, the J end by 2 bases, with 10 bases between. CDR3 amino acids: CASSERGRGNQPQHF. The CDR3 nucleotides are TGTGCCAGCAGTGAAAGGGGCCGGGGCAATCAGCCCCAGCATTTT.

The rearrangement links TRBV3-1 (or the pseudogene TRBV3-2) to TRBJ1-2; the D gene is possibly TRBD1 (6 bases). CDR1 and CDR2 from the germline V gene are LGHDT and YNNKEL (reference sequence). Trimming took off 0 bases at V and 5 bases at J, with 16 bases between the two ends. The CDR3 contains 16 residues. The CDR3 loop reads CASSQDRGQDGYGYTF. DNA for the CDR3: TGTGCCAGCAGCCAAGATCGGGGACAAGATGGTTATGGCTACACCTTC.

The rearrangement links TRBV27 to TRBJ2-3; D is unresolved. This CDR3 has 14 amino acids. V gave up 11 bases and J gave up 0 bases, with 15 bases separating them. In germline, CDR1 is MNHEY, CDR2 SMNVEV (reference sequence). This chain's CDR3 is CAGPRGRSTDTQYF. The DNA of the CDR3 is TGTGCCGGCCCCCGAGGCCGTAGCACAGATACGCAGTATTTT.

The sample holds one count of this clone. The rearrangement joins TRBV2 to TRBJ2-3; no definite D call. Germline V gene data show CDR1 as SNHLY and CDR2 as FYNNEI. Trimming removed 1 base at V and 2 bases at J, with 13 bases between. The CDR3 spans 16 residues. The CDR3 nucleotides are TGTGCCAGCAGTGAAGACCCGGGTCCTTCCACAGATACGCAGTATTTT. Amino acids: CASSEDPGPSTDTQYF.

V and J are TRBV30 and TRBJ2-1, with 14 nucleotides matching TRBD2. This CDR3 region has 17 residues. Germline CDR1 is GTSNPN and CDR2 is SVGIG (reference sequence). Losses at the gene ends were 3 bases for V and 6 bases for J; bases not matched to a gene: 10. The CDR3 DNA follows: TGTGCCTGGAGGCCTGGGACTAGCGGGAGTATACCCAATGAGCAGTTCTTC. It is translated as CAWRPGTSGSIPNEQFF.

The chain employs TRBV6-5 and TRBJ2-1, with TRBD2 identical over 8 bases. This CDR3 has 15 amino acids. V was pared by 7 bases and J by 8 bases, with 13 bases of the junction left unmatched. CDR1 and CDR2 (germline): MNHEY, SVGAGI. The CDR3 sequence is CASKGGWTSQDEQFF. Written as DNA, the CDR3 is TGTGCCAGCAAAGGGGGATGGACTAGCCAGGATGAGCAGTTCTTC.

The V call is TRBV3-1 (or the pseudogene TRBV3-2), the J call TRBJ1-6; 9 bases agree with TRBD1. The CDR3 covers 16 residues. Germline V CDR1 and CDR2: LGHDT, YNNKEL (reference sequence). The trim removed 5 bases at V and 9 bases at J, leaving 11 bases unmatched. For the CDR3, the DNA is TGTGCCAGCAGCACACAAACCGGGACAGGGATTTCACCCCTCCACTTT. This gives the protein CASSTQTGTGISPLHF.

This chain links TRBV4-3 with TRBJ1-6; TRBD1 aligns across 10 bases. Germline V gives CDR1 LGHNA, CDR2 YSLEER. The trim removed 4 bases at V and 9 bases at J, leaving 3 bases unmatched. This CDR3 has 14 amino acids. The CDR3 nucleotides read TGCGCCAGCAGCCCCGGACAGGGGGGTTCACCCCTCCACTTT. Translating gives CASSPGQGGSPLHF.